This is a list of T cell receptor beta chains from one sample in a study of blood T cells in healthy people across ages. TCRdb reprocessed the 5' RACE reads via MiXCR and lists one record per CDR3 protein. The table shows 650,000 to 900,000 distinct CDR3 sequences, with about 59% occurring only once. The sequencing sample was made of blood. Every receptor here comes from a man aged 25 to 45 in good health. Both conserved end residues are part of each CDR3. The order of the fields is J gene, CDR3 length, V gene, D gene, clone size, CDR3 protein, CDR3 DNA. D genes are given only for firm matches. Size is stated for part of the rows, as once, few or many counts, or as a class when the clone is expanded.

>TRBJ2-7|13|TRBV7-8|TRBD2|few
CASSFGGLFEQYF
TGTGCCAGCAGCTTCGGGGGGTTATTCGAGCAGTACTTC
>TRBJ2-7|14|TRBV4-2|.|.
CASSQFDWSYEQYF
TGTGCCAGCAGCCAATTCGACTGGAGCTACGAGCAGTACTTC
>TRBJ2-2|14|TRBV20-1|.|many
CSARVGPNTGELFF
TGCAGTGCTAGAGTGGGGCCGAACACCGGGGAGCTGTTTTTT
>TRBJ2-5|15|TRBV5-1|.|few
CASSLEAGPQETQYF
TGCGCCAGCAGCTTGGAGGCGGGCCCCCAAGAGACCCAGTACTTC
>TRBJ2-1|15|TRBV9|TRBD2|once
CASSVPGLADNEQFF
TGTGCCAGCAGCGTACCGGGACTAGCGGATAATGAGCAGTTCTTC
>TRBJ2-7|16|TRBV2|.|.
CASSDPRVTATYEQYF
TGTGCCAGCAGTGACCCCCGGGTGACAGCAACCTACGAGCAGTACTTC
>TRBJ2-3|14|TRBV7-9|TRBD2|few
CASSATSGGDTQYF
TGTGCCAGCAGCGCCACTAGCGGGGGTGATACGCAGTATTTT
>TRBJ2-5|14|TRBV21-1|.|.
CASSVGHFQETQYF
TGTGCCAGCAGCGTAGGACACTTCCAAGAGACCCAGTACTTC
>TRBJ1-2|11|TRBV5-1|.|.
CASSTGLGYTF
TGCGCCAGCAGCACAGGGCTTGGCTACACCTTC
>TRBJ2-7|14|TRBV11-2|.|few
CASSEKSQGREQYF
TGTGCCAGCAGCGAAAAATCCCAGGGGAGGGAGCAGTACTTC
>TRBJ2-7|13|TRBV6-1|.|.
CASSEAGFYEQYF
TGTGCCAGCAGTGAGGCAGGTTTTTACGAGCAGTACTTC